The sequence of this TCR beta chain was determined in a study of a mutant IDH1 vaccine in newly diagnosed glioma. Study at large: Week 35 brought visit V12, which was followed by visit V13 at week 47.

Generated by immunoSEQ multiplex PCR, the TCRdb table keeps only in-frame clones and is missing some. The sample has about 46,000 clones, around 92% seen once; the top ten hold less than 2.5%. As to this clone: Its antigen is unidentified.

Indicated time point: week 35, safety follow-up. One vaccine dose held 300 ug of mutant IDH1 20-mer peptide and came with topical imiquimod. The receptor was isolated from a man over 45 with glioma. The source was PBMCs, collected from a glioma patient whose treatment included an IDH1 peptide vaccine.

The DNA for the CDR3 is TGTGCCTCGTGGGACCTTTATGGCTACACCTTC. Protein sequence: CASWDLYGYTF. V gene TRBV19 combines with J gene TRBJ1-2; D may be TRBD1 (5 bases). Looked up from germline, CDR1 is LNHDA and CDR2 is SQIVND (reference sequence). The V gene lost 11 bases and the J gene lost 5 bases, with 12 bases spanning the gap. The length of the CDR3 is 11 residues.